These 30 T cell receptor beta chains were sequenced from one sample in a study of blood T cells in healthy people across ages (dated by TCRdb to about 2015). Libraries were prepared through 5' RACE. Sequenced on an Illumina HiSeq 2500. A second PCR of about 6 to 12 cycles was performed with a sample-barcoded 5' primer and a J-beta primer mix. TCRdb trimmed public reads at Q25 via fastp, called clones via MiXCR and kept in-frame beta chains. A single entry per CDR3 protein holds the most common genes and DNA from its merged rows. This sample is represented by 600,000 to 850,000 distinct CDR3 sequences; roughly 45% of them were singletons. Together, the top ten hold 20% to 25% of the sample. The sample was blood. The receptors here all came from a woman aged 55-70 years in good health.

The table lists this clonotype with a few counts. The rearrangement links TRBV29-1 to TRBJ2-1; the match to TRBD2 covers 7 bases. Germline trimming cut 7 bases from V and 0 bases from J; bases unmatched to any gene: 18. The germline gives CDR1 SQVTM, CDR2 ANQGSEA. This CDR3 has 18 amino acids. CDR3 sequence reads: CSALRGLVAGDSYNEQFF. In DNA, the CDR3 is TGCAGCGCCCTGCGTGGGCTGGTAGCGGGCGACTCCTACAATGAGCAGTTCTTC.

Worth noting for this clonotype: This may arise from a read error, as a much more abundant clone is one base away. This rearrangement joins TRBV7-9 to TRBJ2-6, with D possibly being TRBD1 or TRBD2 (5 bases each). The CDR3 is 14 residues long. The ends were cut back, 6 bases at V and 4 bases at J, with 10 bases in the middle. CDR1 is SEHNR, CDR2 FQNEAQ, per germline (reference sequence). DNA for the CDR3: TGTGCCAGCAGTGGGGGTATCGGGGCCAACGTCCTGACTTTC. Amino acids: CASSGGIGANVLTF. The variable domain in full, with the rest retrieved from reference TRBV7-9 and TRBJ2-6, is DTGVSQNPRHKITKRGQNVTFRCDPISEHNRLYWYRQTLGQGPEFLTYFQNEAQLEKSRLLSDRFSAERPKGSFSTLEIQRTEQGDSAMYLCASSGGIGANVLTFGAGSRLTVL.

This clonotype was detected only a few times. The rearrangement links TRBV6-5 to TRBJ1-1, with D unresolved. The germline V gene encodes CDR1 MNHEY and CDR2 SVGAGI. The V gene lost 6 bases and the J gene lost 2 bases, with 10 bases spanning the gap. The CDR3 spans 13 residues. Here the CDR3 reads CASRDLANTEAFF. For the CDR3, the DNA is TGTGCCAGCAGGGACCTAGCTAACACTGAAGCTTTCTTT.

The chain has TRBV28 and TRBJ2-7; 8 bases fit TRBD2. With V trimmed by 6 bases and J by 6 bases, 10 bases remained unmatched. The CDR3 runs to 14 residues. Per germline, CDR1 MDHEN and CDR2 SYDVKM. CDR3 amino acids: CASRGLGGGSEQYF. The DNA of the CDR3 is TGTGCCAGCAGGGGACTAGGTGGCGGCTCCGAGCAGTACTTC. The full variable domain, rest sourced from reference TRBV28 and TRBJ2-7, is DVKVTQSSRYLVKRTGEKVFLECVQDMDHENMFWYRQDPGLGLRLIYFSYDVKMKEKGDIPEGYSVSREKKERFSLILESASTNQTSMYLCASRGLGGGSEQYFGPGTRLTVT.

This clonotype has only one observation. The chain has TRBV28 and TRBJ1-2; TRBD1 matches 7 bases. The length of the CDR3 is 14 residues. V was pared by 4 bases and J by 5 bases, with 7 bases of the junction left unmatched. Looked up from germline, CDR1 is MDHEN and CDR2 is SYDVKM. Here the CDR3 reads CASSSGQEIYGYTF. DNA of the CDR3: TGTGCCAGCAGTTCCGGACAGGAGATTTATGGCTACACCTTC.

The gene calls are TRBV3-1 and TRBJ1-4, with D perhaps matching TRBD1 (5 bases). Germline assignment: CDR1 LGHDT and CDR2 YNNKEL (reference sequence). The length of the CDR3 is 15 residues. V lost 3 bases, J lost 7 bases, and 15 bases lay in between. CDR3 nucleotide sequence: TGTGCCAGCAGCCAGAGGGGACCCACGGCTGAAAAACTGTTTTTT. The encoded protein is CASSQRGPTAEKLFF.

In this sample, this clonotype turned up many times. The chain couples TRBV29-1 to TRBJ2-7; D unresolved. The germline CDR1 and CDR2 sequences are SQVTM and ANQGSEA. V was trimmed by 1 base and J by 5 bases, leaving 12 bases between them. The CDR3 is 13 amino acids. The CDR3 coding sequence is TGCAGCGTTGAAGCTGAAAACCGAGACGAGCAGTACTTC. Translated, it gives CSVEAENRDEQYF.

V is TRBV4-1 and J is TRBJ2-1, with 11 bases lining up with TRBD2. Germline assignment: CDR1 MGHRA and CDR2 YSYEKL. The length of the CDR3 is 17 residues. The ends lost 0 bases at V and 6 bases at J; junction bases unmatched: 7. In DNA, the CDR3 is TGCGCCAGCAGCCAAGAGGGTAGCGGGGGGGCCAGCAATGAGCAGTTCTTC. Protein sequence: CASSQEGSGGASNEQFF.

The DNA for the CDR3 is TGCAGTGCTAGATCGCGCGGATCCGCACCCTATAGCAATCAGCCCCAGCATTTT. It encodes CSARSRGSAPYSNQPQHF. The chain combines TRBV20-1 with TRBJ1-5, with unresolved D. Trimming took off 2 bases at V and 0 bases at J, with 20 bases between the two ends. The CDR3 totals 18 residues. Germline CDR1 is DFQATT and CDR2 is SNEGSKA (reference sequence).

CDR3 region: CASSLLDRGNQPQHF. The CDR3 region has the DNA TGTGCCAGCAGCCTACTGGACAGGGGCAATCAGCCCCAGCATTTT. The rearrangement joins TRBV6-1 to TRBJ1-5; 8 positions agree with TRBD1. Germline lookup yields CDR1 MNHNS and CDR2 SASEGT. The length of the CDR3 is 15 residues. Unmatched junction bases numbered 6, after V lost 6 bases and J lost 2 bases.

This clonotype was seen only a few times. In nucleotides, the CDR3 is TGTGCCAGCTCACCAGAGTACCTAGCCTACGAGCAGTACTTC. This sequence encodes CASSPEYLAYEQYF. The chain couples TRBV18 to TRBJ2-4; the D is unclear. TRBJ2-7 matches the DNA end more closely, so the J call is doubtful. The CDR3 is made up of 14 amino acids. In germline, CDR1 is KGHSH, CDR2 LQKENI.

The V and J genes are TRBV6-2 or TRBV6-3 and TRBJ2-7; 9 bases align to TRBD1. Trimming cost V 6 bases and J 4 bases; bases outside gene matches: 10. CDR1 and CDR2 (germline): MNHEY, SVGEGT. The CDR3 loop spans 15 amino acids. CDR3 DNA: TGTGCCAGCAGATTACCGGGACAGGGATTTTACGAGCAGTACTTC. Translation gives CASRLPGQGFYEQYF.

DNA for the CDR3: TGCAGTGCTCCCCGGACGGTGCCCTGGGAAGCTTTCTTT. This gives the protein CSAPRTVPWEAFF. The J gene is TRBJ1-1, the V gene TRBV20-1; unclear D gene. Trimming took off 5 bases at V and 8 bases at J, with 18 bases between the two ends. The CDR3 contains 13 residues. Germline values: CDR1 DFQATT, CDR2 SNEGSKA (reference sequence).

This chain joins TRBV19 and TRBJ2-1, with D perhaps matching TRBD1 or TRBD2 (6 bases each). The CDR3 covers 15 residues. V lost 0 bases and J 10 bases, leaving 16 bases between the germline ends. The germline CDR1 and CDR2 sequences are LNHDA and SQIVND (reference sequence). In DNA, the CDR3 is TGTGCCAGTAGTATAGAAGGAGGGGGGACCTACGAGCAGTTCTTC. Translated: CASSIEGGGTYEQFF.

The CDR3 here is CASSSQPLRGRAYEQYF. The CDR3 coding sequence is TGTGCCAGCAGCTCGCAACCCCTTCGCGGGAGGGCCTACGAGCAGTACTTC. This chain connects TRBV7-2 to TRBJ2-7, with 9 bases aligning to TRBD2. Germline assignment: CDR1 SGHTA and CDR2 FQGNSA. The CDR3 runs 17 residues. V lost 4 bases and J lost 2; bases outside the gene matches: 12.

V is TRBV12-3 or TRBV12-4 and J is TRBJ1-2; D gene unclear. There are 14 residues in the CDR3. Trimming removed 4 bases from V and 4 bases from J, with 13 bases in between. The DNA of the CDR3 is TGTGCCAGCAGTTCCTCGGAACAGATCTATGGCTACACCTTC. This translates into CASSSSEQIYGYTF.

The gene calls are TRBV29-1 and TRBJ2-1; TRBD2 agrees at 11 bases. The germline V gene has CDR1 SQVTM and CDR2 ANQGSEA. The CDR3 covers 16 residues. J was trimmed by 1 base and V by 3 bases; bases with no gene match: 5. This chain's CDR3 is CSVEGLADFSYNEQFF. Here the CDR3 DNA reads TGCAGCGTTGAGGGACTAGCGGACTTTTCCTACAATGAGCAGTTCTTC.

This sequence joins TRBV30 and TRBJ2-5; no reliable D call. This CDR3 is 13 amino acids long. Germline CDR1 and CDR2: GTSNPN and SVGIG (reference sequence). V lost 0 bases and J lost 7, with 12 bases in between. The chain's CDR3 is CAWSVRRSGTQYF. CDR3 in DNA: TGTGCCTGGAGTGTACGGCGAAGTGGGACCCAGTACTTC. The full variable domain, completed using reference TRBV30 and TRBJ2-5, is SQTIHQWPATLVQPVGSPLSLECTVEGTSNPNLYWYRQAAGRGLQLLFYSVGIGQISSEVPQNLSASRPQDRQFILSSKKLLLSDSGFYLCAWSVRRSGTQYFGPGTRLLVL.

This clonotype was found a few times. The chain combines TRBV20-1 with TRBJ2-3, with TRBD1 identical over 8 bases. The V and J ends lost 1 base and 5 bases, in that order; junction bases with no gene match: 5. This CDR3 is 14 amino acids long. The germline V gene has CDR1 DFQATT and CDR2 SNEGSKA (reference sequence). The CDR3 reads CSARGRGLGDTQYF. The CDR3, as DNA: TGCAGTGCTAGAGGCAGGGGGCTTGGAGATACGCAGTATTTT.

Only a few counts were recorded for this clonotype. V usage is TRBV12-3 or TRBV12-4 and J usage is TRBJ2-1, with D tentatively TRBD1 or TRBD2 (5 bases each). V lost 1 base to trimming and J lost 3 bases, with 16 bases between them. The CDR3 length is 17 residues. The CDR3 DNA sequence: TGTGCCAGCAGTTTAGTCTGGGACGCTACGGGCTACAATGAGCAGTTCTTC. Protein: CASSLVWDATGYNEQFF.

This chain joins TRBV7-7 and TRBJ2-3; D may match TRBD1 or TRBD2 (6 bases each). V lost 5 bases and J lost 9, with 18 bases in between. The CDR3 has 14 residues. CDR1 and CDR2 from the germline V gene are SSHAT and FNYEAQ (reference sequence). The CDR3 here is CASSQDPGASTQYF. The CDR3 bases are TGTGCCAGCAGCCAAGACCCGGGGGCGTCGACGCAGTATTTT.

This clonotype showed up many times. This chain connects TRBV6-2 or TRBV6-3 to TRBJ2-5; TRBD2 matches at 9 bases. The CDR3 is made up of 15 amino acids. Germline trimming cut 0 bases from V and 5 bases from J; bases unmatched to any gene: 4. Germline values: CDR1 MNHEY, CDR2 SVGEGT. The CDR3 sequence is CASSYSGLARETQYF. The DNA of the CDR3 is TGTGCCAGCAGTTACTCGGGACTAGCACGGGAGACCCAGTACTTC.

CDR3 residues: CASSNRDRGFVVKKLFF. The CDR3 DNA is TGTGCCAGCAGTAACCGGGACAGGGGCTTCGTCGTTAAAAAACTGTTTTTT. V gene TRBV6-2 or TRBV6-3 combines with J gene TRBJ1-4, with TRBD1 identical over 10 bases. The germline gives CDR1 MNHEY, CDR2 SVGEGT. The CDR3 covers 17 residues. The V segment lost 5 bases and the J segment 9 bases; nucleotides outside the gene matches: 15.

The chain recombines TRBV6-1 with TRBJ1-2, with a possible D match to TRBD1 (5 bases). The CDR3 is 15 amino acids. Germline lookup yields CDR1 MNHNS and CDR2 SASEGT. V lost 0 bases and J 5 bases, leaving 13 bases between the germline ends. The CDR3 DNA follows: TGTGCCAGCAGTGAAGCAATCACAGGTGGTTATGGCTACACCTTC. The encoded protein is CASSEAITGGYGYTF.

The gene calls are TRBV28 and TRBJ1-4; 9 bases fit TRBD1. Germline CDR1 MDHEN, CDR2 SYDVKM. The junction had 13 bases not matched to a gene; V was cut back by 2 bases and J by 6 bases. The CDR3 extends over 18 amino acids. Here the CDR3 reads CASSLRPGQGRWDEKLFF. The CDR3 DNA sequence: TGTGCCAGCAGTTTAAGGCCGGGACAGGGAAGATGGGATGAAAAACTGTTTTTT.

This chain joins TRBV5-6 and TRBJ2-5, with 7 bases that match TRBD1. This CDR3 is built from 15 residues. J was trimmed by 0 bases and V by 3 bases; bases with no gene match: 5. Germline CDR1 and CDR2: SGHDT and YYEEEE. The CDR3 sequence: CASSSTGSYQETQYF. The CDR3 region has the DNA TGTGCCAGCAGCTCGACAGGGTCGTACCAAGAGACCCAGTACTTC. The whole variable domain, remainder taken from reference TRBV5-6 and TRBJ2-5, is DAGVTQSPTHLIKTRGQQVTLRCSPKSGHDTVSWYQQALGQGPQFIFQYYEEEERQRGNFPDRFSGHQFPNYSSELNVNALLLGDSALYLCASSSTGSYQETQYFGPGTRLLVL.

This sequence joins TRBV27 and TRBJ1-1; perhaps TRBD1 as D (5 bases). V was pared by 6 bases and J by 5 bases, with 22 bases between. In germline, CDR1 is MNHEY, CDR2 SMNVEV (reference sequence). There are 16 residues in the CDR3. The CDR3 sequence: CASSLRYVGRGTEAFF. The CDR3 DNA sequence: TGTGCCAGCAGCCTTCGGTACGTGGGACGAGGGACTGAAGCTTTCTTT.

The chain employs TRBV27 and TRBJ1-2, with D hard to call. There are 14 residues in the CDR3. Germline CDR1 is MNHEY and CDR2 is SMNVEV (reference sequence). Trimming took 5 bases from V and 2 from J, leaving 12 bases between them. This chain's CDR3 is CASSPEDENYGYTF. CDR3 DNA: TGTGCCAGCAGTCCCGAGGACGAGAACTATGGCTACACCTTC.

The gene calls are TRBV6-6 and TRBJ1-4; 11 positions match TRBD1. This CDR3 comprises 17 residues. Germline V lookup: CDR1 MNHNY, CDR2 SVGAGI (reference sequence). Unmatched junction bases numbered 8, after V lost 8 bases and J lost 0 bases. CDR3 nucleotide sequence: TGTGCCAGCCATCCCGGGACAGGGGGTGCAACTAATGAAAAACTGTTTTTT. It encodes CASHPGTGGATNEKLFF.

The chain links TRBV7-9 to TRBJ2-3; D not resolved. In germline, CDR1 is SEHNR, CDR2 FQNEAQ (reference sequence). V lost 0 bases and J 2 bases, leaving 15 bases between the germline ends. There are 17 residues in the CDR3. In DNA, the CDR3 is TGTGCCAGCAGCTTAGCGGGTTCCAGTTCTCTCACAGATACGCAGTATTTT. Translating gives CASSLAGSSSLTDTQYF.